The entry below describes one T cell receptor beta chain. This clone was recorded once. What antigen it recognizes has not been identified. No clone much larger than this one lies a single base away; base qualities are absent. The data were obtained in a study of cytomegalovirus exposure and HLA in healthy donors (TCRdb year 2017). Study-wide context: In an earlier analysis of approximately 500 of the donors, about 260 Gb of sequence data and 117 million unique TCR beta sequences from about 179 million T cells were reported. An early release covering more than 500 HLA-typed donors comprised about 300 gigabases of sequencing data and 85 million to 100 million unique TCR sequences. The genetic ancestry cluster associated with self-reported Caucasian donors included over 80% of the roughly 400 genotyped donors. The study aimed to test whether signatures of past pathogen exposure could be identified by cataloging public T cell receptors. Using immunosequencing, the study profiled T cell repertoires from about 650 subjects and related those repertoires to cytomegalovirus serostatus. In addition to the first cohort of about 650 subjects, a separate validation cohort of over 90 different subjects was used. The study combined high-throughput TCR immunosequencing, statistical association of individual TCRs with disease status, and machine learning to predict cytomegalovirus infection status. To study patterns of TCR occurrence, a later analysis re-analyzed previously published TCR beta repertoires from around 700 donors and added high-resolution HLA genotyping. Rather than drawing on any new phenotypic data, the later analysis identified candidate immune exposures from TCR beta sequences and the way those sequences occurred across donors. An earlier analysis of 587 of the donors applied high-throughput TCR beta sequencing to assess whether each TCR beta V gene segment acted as functional or pseudogenic. Donor age, sex, ethnicity and CMV serostatus were compiled alongside the repertoire data. A later genetic analysis took genome-wide SNP genotypes for about 55% of the 666 donors and used that subset as a discovery cohort. Every discovery cohort repertoire had been produced on one sequencing platform. Class I and class II HLA loci were covered by the typing at four-digit resolution. The number of donors typed differed by locus, with roughly 629-640 for A, B, C, DRB1 and DQB1, about 500 for DQA1, under 610 for DPA1, and under 490 for DPB1. Because of strong linkage in the cohort, roughly five DR-DQ haplotypes were treated as single units for association and clustering. Among a few hundred genotyped donors of the cohort, an average of about 240,000 unique TCR beta nucleotide sequences were sequenced per donor, roughly 20% of them non-productive. Results the study describes overall, beyond this receptor: For the cohort, immune exposure information was limited to CMV serostatus. When HLA alleles, especially DR and DQ, strongly co-occurred, TCR associations were difficult to assign to individual alleles. A later analysis associated some 17,000 TCR beta sequences with specific HLA alleles at a false discovery rate of 0.05. Because the 87-base-pair reads could not distinguish some IMGT-functional V segments, including TRBV6-2 and TRBV6-3, those segments were excluded. A further reported finding was that TCR beta sequences accurately predicted the HLA-A and HLA-B alleles for most subjects in the first cohort. According to a later analysis, TCR association rates differed among HLA loci, with DRB1 alleles showing the most associated TCRs and HLA-C alleles showing the fewest. Three of the identified cytomegalovirus-associated TCR beta chains were confirmed in vitro to be specific for cytomegalovirus antigens. In a later genetic analysis, fewer N-insertions in productive TCRs were reported among donors in an Asian-associated ancestry cluster than the roughly 670-donor mean. Because counts were too low, seventeen rarely observed V segments, including chromosome 9 orphons, were left out of the earlier analysis of several hundred of the donors. Most TCR sequences were seen in very few donors, while some public TCRs were found in many individuals. In a later analysis, HLA-associated TCR beta chains were found to be more clonally expanded and to have lower generation probabilities than equally common non-associated chains. In both the original and validation cohorts, the classifier was reported to diagnose cytomegalovirus status with high specificity and sensitivity. An earlier analysis of approximately 600 of the donors showed that most TCR beta V segments appeared in productive rearrangements either about 90% or about 30% of the time, which broadly matched IMGT annotations. In the study, 150 to 200 TCR beta chains were listed as associated with cytomegalovirus. Correlated functional status among segregating V segments might be attributable to linkage disequilibrium, but an unknown experimental factor could not be ruled out. Presence/absence analyses assumed roughly uniform sequencing depth across donors, an assumption that may not hold. A group of highly shared sequence variants was considered likely to be a technical artifact of the sequencing pipeline. Because some donors lacked HLA typing at each locus, the association tests relied only on the typed subset. It was suggested by the authors that the approach could potentially be generalized to other disease states and immunological phenotypes. In a later analysis, most CMV-associated TCR beta chains were found to appear HLA-restricted, with HLA associations seemingly driven largely by CMV exposure. V-gene and J-gene trimming of TCR beta chains was associated with a missense DCLRE1C variant in a later genetic analysis, and the association was replicated in an independent cohort. The cohort was sequenced for TCR beta chains only, and without alpha or paired-chain data the features that could be detected were limited. A later analysis reported that several top co-occurrence clusters appeared linked to parvovirus B19, influenza, CMV and Epstein-Barr virus.

The library was generated by the immunoSEQ multiplex PCR assay. For the multiplex PCR, a mixture combining 60 forward primers for TCR Vbeta segments and 13 reverse primers for TCR Jbeta segments was used. The CDR3 region of rearranged TCR beta genes was amplified from genomic DNA with a multiplex PCR assay. The amplified TCR beta libraries were sequenced on the Illumina HiSeq System as 87-base-pair reads. The original pipeline was this. In a later analysis, tens of millions of unique TCR beta chains were counted across the roughly 670 repertoires, and roughly 11 million of these chains were shared by at least two donors. Raw reads were error-corrected and collapsed into unique sequences with a nearest-neighbor algorithm that merged closely related sequences to remove PCR and sequencing errors. CDR3 sequences were aligned to IMGT reference sequences to assign V, D and J gene segments. For a sequence to be retained, a match of at least six nucleotides to both a V gene segment and a J gene segment was required. Rearrangements were called productive when the CDR3 lacked stop codons and stayed in frame with V and J; all others were non-productive. CDR3 was defined by IMGT convention, running from the second conserved V-encoded cysteine to the conserved J-encoded phenylalanine. Sequences without an unambiguous match to a single V gene segment were excluded from the earlier analysis of a few hundred of the donors. In an earlier analysis of more than 500 of the donors, a V segment was called functional when productive rearrangements were above 56.7%, and segregating when the standard deviation between donors exceeded 5%. A statistical classification framework was developed to diagnose cytomegalovirus status using the catalog of TCR beta chain sequences. V and J gene assignment, in a later analysis, came from comparing TCR nucleotide sequences with IMGT/GENE-DB human TR gene sequences. Using the TCRdist pipeline, a later analysis assigned CDR3 sequences along with most-parsimonious VDJ recombination scenarios. In a later analysis, every TCR beta chain was defined by the combination of its CDR3 amino acid sequence and its V-gene family, and reads without a unique V-gene family were dropped. In a later analysis, approximately 640 highly shared, low-generation-probability nucleotide sequences were removed to address suspected cross-contamination and a sequencing artifact. A later analysis calculated a clonal expansion index for each public chain from normalized within-repertoire ranks of inferred template counts. A later analysis computed generation probabilities with a VDJ recombination model fitted to out-of-frame rearrangements, and checked the results against IGoR. In a later analysis, TCR-TCR, TCR-HLA and TCR-CMV co-occurrence was scored with hypergeometric tests, and a repertoire-size bias correction was applied to TCR pairs. False discovery rates were estimated in a later analysis by permuting HLA or CMV assignments 20 times. A later analysis grouped co-occurring TCRs with DBSCAN, adding TCRdist sequence similarity when clustering within HLA-allele-positive subsets. Co-occurrence clustering excluded repertoires with fewer than 30,000 or more than 120,000 public chains, plus five with anomalous nucleotide sharing. Here the immuneACCESS table is served through TCRdb, limited to in-frame sequences with V and J called. Missing clones are a known gap in these copies; in checked studies unresolved V genes cover under half, and the rest lacks a known reason. V, J and clone size are those of that table, while D and trimming were read from the DNA. The sample table holds 150,000 to 200,000 clones, of which 70% to 90% were seen once. The ten largest clones take up 2% to 2.5% of the sample.

In total, fewer than 750 healthy bone marrow donors made up the cohort. At the time of sampling, every cohort member was nominally healthy, though immune exposures that went unrecorded were likely present. The donor tested CMV seropositive, placing the donor among the 289 seropositive members of the cohort. A peripheral blood sample was collected from each donor, and TCR beta sequencing was performed on peripheral blood mononuclear cells. Genomic DNA was extracted from the blood cell samples with the Qiagen DNeasy Blood Extraction Kit. Including the terminal cysteine and phenylalanine, the CDR3 comprises 16 residues. Only the CDR3 part of the read is kept: 48 bases, read in frame from the first base. Per the germline V gene (reference sequence), LNHNV is the CDR1 and YYDKDF is the CDR2. V lost 0 bases and J lost 6 bases, and the count of bases not matched to a germline gene is 5.

This receptor chain uses TRBV15 and TRBJ2-1, with 10 middle bases fitting TRBD1. This clonotype was sampled from a man between 18 and 35 years old in good health and CMV-seropositive. Sequenced: PBMCs. The nucleotides are TGTGCCACCAGCAGAGACCCAGGACAGGGGGTCAATGAGCAGTTCTTC. The translation is CATSRDPGQGVNEQFF. The full variable domain, completed from the reference TRBV15 and TRBJ2-1 proteins outside the CDR3, reads DAMVIQNPRYQVTQFGKPVTLSCSQTLNHNVMYWYQQKSSQAPKLLFHYYDKDFNNEADTPDNFQSRRPNTSFCFLDIRSPGLGDTAMYLCATSRDPGQGVNEQFFGPGTRLTVL.